This T cell receptor (beta chain) is from a study of CD8+ T cells in alopecia areata. cDNA prepared by RNA extraction and subsequent reverse transcription served as the template for sequencing. Sequencing was performed with immunoSEQ multiplex PCR; in TCRdb, only in-frame clones are kept and a portion is missing. This sample comprises approximately 280,000 clones, none seen once only. This CDR3 contains 14 residues. Germline CDR1 is NNHDY and CDR2 is SYVADS. Trimming shortened V by 3 bases and J by 0 bases, and 9 bases separated the two germline ends. Comment on this clone: The genes are named according to mouse. The CDR3 extends 4 residues past the end of the read, so its final part is completed from the germline J gene.

Cutaneous lymph node cells were pooled, and they were sorted using CD4, CD8alpha, NKG2D, NKG2ACE and other markers. The sequencing input was CD4+ T cells sorted from a lymph node. This TCR came from a C3H/HeJ mouse with alopecia areata. This mouse strain has H2-k as its MHC haplotype. The gene calls are TRBV13-3 and TRBJ1-1, with D maybe TRBD1 (6 bases). The CDR3 bases that were read are TGTGCCAGCAGTGGGGACAATGCAAACACA. Its protein is CASSGDNANT. The full-length CDR3 reads as CASSGDNANTEVFF.